These 18 T cell receptor beta chains came from one sample sequenced in a study of shared clonotypes between healthy human individuals. Positively selected for CCR7, the CD45RO-negative cells used as naive CD8 cells excluded terminally differentiated effector memory CD45RA+ cells. Measured with immunoSEQ multiplex PCR; TCRdb has only the in-frame clones, and not every one. The sample has about 550,000 clones; nearly 97% are singletons. Material: naive CD8+ T cells sorted from blood. Source of these receptors: a woman younger than 45 in good health.

V usage is TRBV2 and J usage is TRBJ2-7; 8 bases agree with TRBD2. The CDR3 sequence is 14 residues long. V lost 7 bases, J lost 2 bases, and 7 bases stayed unmatched. From germline, CDR1 is SNHLY and CDR2 FYNNEI. The CDR3 is CASTPSGPTYEQYF. For the CDR3, the DNA is TGTGCCAGCACCCCTAGCGGGCCTACCTACGAGCAGTACTTC.

The chain recombines TRBV11-1 with TRBJ2-7, with TRBD1 matching 7 bases. Germline CDR1 and CDR2: SGHAT and FQDESV (reference sequence). The CDR3 spans 15 residues. V lost 5 bases to trimming and J lost 5 bases; unmatched junction nucleotides: 12. CDR3 in amino acids: CASSRRGSGRNEQYF. CDR3 DNA sequence: TGTGCCAGCAGCCGCAGGGGGTCCGGCCGGAACGAGCAGTACTTC.

The V call is TRBV10-2, the J call TRBJ1-2, with 7 nucleotides matching TRBD1. Per germline, CDR1 WSHSY and CDR2 SAAADI. The CDR3 runs to 13 residues. Unmatched junction bases numbered 8, after V lost 6 bases and J lost 7 bases. CDR3 sequence reads: CASSADRARGYTF. As DNA, the CDR3 is TGCGCCAGCAGCGCCGACAGGGCACGTGGCTACACCTTC.

As concerns this clone: Additional DNA sequences in this sample encode the identical CDR3. J is TRBJ2-3 and V is TRBV27; 13 bases map to TRBD2. Losses at the gene ends were 1 base for V and 6 bases for J; bases not matched to a gene: 4. CDR1 MNHEY and CDR2 SMNVEV come from the germline V gene (reference sequence). CDR3 size: 16 residues. The CDR3 sequence is CASSLLLAGGPDTQYF. CDR3 in DNA: TGTGCCAGCAGTTTATTACTAGCGGGGGGGCCGGATACGCAGTATTTT.

The rearrangement uses TRBV6-4 and TRBJ2-1; 8 positions agree with TRBD2. This CDR3 is built from 15 residues. Germline V gene sequence: CDR1 MRHNA, CDR2 SNTAGT. Trimming at V came to 2 bases and at J to 3 bases, leaving 3 bases not matched to a gene. CDR3 DNA sequence: TGTGCCAGCAGTGACGGGGCGGGAGGCTACAATGAGCAGTTCTTC. Amino acid sequence: CASSDGAGGYNEQFF.

This rearrangement joins TRBV19 to TRBJ2-1, with 8 bases that match TRBD2. The V gene's germline CDR1 is LNHDA and CDR2 SQIVND (reference sequence). CDR3 length: 14 residues. The V segment lost 5 bases and the J segment 4 bases; nucleotides outside the gene matches: 4. CDR3 DNA sequence: TGTGCCAGTAGTTTTACTAGCGGTTACAATGAGCAGTTCTTC. Amino acids: CASSFTSGYNEQFF.

As regards this clone: This sample also contains other DNA sequences that code for the same CDR3. The CDR3 protein is CASSVSGSGTDTQYF. In nucleotides, the CDR3 is TGTGCCAGCAGCGTCAGCGGGAGTGGCACAGATACGCAGTATTTT. The chain links TRBV9 to TRBJ2-3; 8 bases agree with TRBD2. The junction had 3 bases not matched to a gene; V was cut back by 2 bases and J by 1 base. Germline-derived CDR1 and CDR2 are SGDLS and YYNGEE. The CDR3 spans 15 residues.

The V and J genes are TRBV4-2 and TRBJ2-1, with D uncertain. This CDR3 has 15 residues. V lost 0 bases to trimming and J lost 9 bases, with 15 bases between them. The germline CDR1 and CDR2 sequences are LGHNA and YNFKEQ. For the CDR3, the DNA is TGTGCCAGCAGCCAAGAGGTTATCAGCATGGTTGAGCAGTTCTTC. It yields the protein CASSQEVISMVEQFF.

The rearrangement uses TRBV6-5 and TRBJ1-1, with TRBD1 as a possible D gene (5 bases). The CDR3 contains 13 residues. Looked up from germline, CDR1 is MNHEY and CDR2 is SVGAGI. The V end was cut by 2 bases, the J end by 6 bases, with 10 bases between. CDR3 bases: TGTGCCAGCAGTTACGAGGGACTCGCTGAAGCTTTCTTT. This encodes CASSYEGLAEAFF.

This clone was recorded a few times. The rearrangement links TRBV11-2 to TRBJ1-1; D is ambiguous. V lost 3 bases to trimming and J lost 4 bases, with 12 bases between them. The CDR3 loop spans 14 amino acids. The germline CDR1 and CDR2 sequences are SGHAT and FQNNGV. CDR3 nucleotide sequence: TGTGCCAGCAGCTTCCGACCTGACGGCACTGAAGCTTTCTTT. It is translated as CASSFRPDGTEAFF.

The rearrangement links TRBV4-1 to TRBJ1-4; D remains unclear. V shed 0 bases and J shed 8 bases, with 13 bases lying between them. Germline V gene data show CDR1 as MGHRA and CDR2 as YSYEKL. This CDR3 comprises 15 residues. The CDR3 is CASSQEPQVEEKLFF. The CDR3 DNA reads as TGCGCCAGCAGCCAAGAGCCCCAGGTTGAGGAAAAACTGTTTTTT.

The chain combines TRBV19 with TRBJ2-7; tentatively, D is TRBD1 (6 bases). Germline V lookup: CDR1 LNHDA, CDR2 SQIVND (reference sequence). Trimming stripped 3 bases from V and 0 bases from J, with 12 bases between. The CDR3 loop spans 15 amino acids. The CDR3 nucleotides read TGTGCCAGTAGTATGGGACACCTGTACTCCTACGAGCAGTACTTC. This encodes CASSMGHLYSYEQYF.

This clone has a single count. The chain uses TRBV11-2 and TRBJ2-7; D gene ambiguous. CDR1 and CDR2 from the germline V gene are SGHAT and FQNNGV. The CDR3 sequence is 15 residues long. Trimming stripped 2 bases from V and 0 bases from J, with 11 bases between. CDR3 loop: CASSLSGGGSYEQYF. In DNA, the CDR3 is TGTGCCAGCAGCTTATCGGGTGGCGGCTCCTACGAGCAGTACTTC. Full variable domain (missing parts from reference TRBV11-2 and TRBJ2-7): EAGVAQSPRYKIIEKRQSVAFWCNPISGHATLYWYQQILGQGPKLLIQFQNNGVVDDSQLPKDRFSAERLKGVDSTLKIQPAKLEDSAVYLCASSLSGGGSYEQYFGPGTRLTVT.

Notes on this clone: The sample carries other DNA sequences with the same CDR3. The CDR3: CASSRGLAESSYNEQFF. CDR3 DNA: TGCGCCAGCAGCCGGGGACTAGCGGAAAGCTCCTACAATGAGCAGTTCTTC. The genes are TRBV4-1 and TRBJ2-1; 11 bases fit TRBD2. This CDR3 is built from 17 residues. The germline gives CDR1 MGHRA, CDR2 YSYEKL. Trimming cost V 4 bases and J 0 bases; bases outside gene matches: 5.

This clone has a single count. The J gene is TRBJ2-1, the V gene TRBV11-2; D perhaps matches TRBD2 (6 bases). The CDR3 covers 17 residues. V lost 3 bases, J lost 9 bases, and 24 bases lay in between. The germline CDR1 and CDR2 sequences are SGHAT and FQNNGV. DNA of the CDR3: TGTGCCAGCAGCTTTAGTAAAGGAGTTGGACGGGGAGGTGAGCAGTTCTTC. This codes for CASSFSKGVGRGGEQFF.

The chain carries TRBV7-9 and TRBJ2-7, with a possible D match to TRBD2 (6 bases). The germline gives CDR1 SEHNR, CDR2 FQNEAQ (reference sequence). This CDR3 is built from 12 residues. Trimming left V 9 bases short and J 4 bases short, with 13 bases between. CDR3 protein: CARHPAGYEQYF. The CDR3 nucleotides read TGTGCCAGGCATCCCGCGGGATACGAGCAGTACTTC.

The chain joins TRBV28 to TRBJ2-3; 7 bases agree with TRBD2. Germline CDR1 reads MDHEN; CDR2 reads SYDVKM. The CDR3 has 15 residues. J lost 4 bases, V lost 5 bases, and 9 bases had no gene match. The CDR3 DNA sequence: TGTGCCAGCAGTCTGGGGGGAGCGGGGCCAGATACGCAGTATTTT. This gives the protein CASSLGGAGPDTQYF.

This clone was detected only a few times. The V call is TRBV6-5, the J call TRBJ2-7, with D maybe TRBD2 (5 bases). Germline loops: CDR1 MNHEY, CDR2 SVGAGI. The CDR3 is made up of 15 amino acids. The germline V and J ends were trimmed by 4 bases and 2 bases, with 15 bases remaining between them. The CDR3 nucleotides read TGTGCCAGCAGTTTACTAGGCGGGTCCCCCTACGAGCAGTACTTC. Protein product: CASSLLGGSPYEQYF.